This T cell receptor beta chain appears in the sequencing data of a study of regulatory T cells in long-lasting Graves disease. Study conclusions and caveats: Peripheral blood was the sole material, not thyroid tissue.

Germline values: CDR1 SGHVS, CDR2 FNYEAQ. The length of the CDR3 is 15 residues. According to the study, TCR beta libraries were built with iRepertoire HTBI primers and CDR3-region Arm-PCR. MiXCR, run by TCRdb on the multiplex PCR reads, gives a single entry per CDR3 protein. This table holds roughly 380,000 distinct CDR3 sequences, roughly a sixth found once. As to time point: newly diagnosed GD, antithyroid drugs for less than 3 months. Scientists built the TCR library using RNA that was extracted from PBMCs. The patients were enrolled through endocrinology in Xi'an, China. Remarks on this clonotype: Antigen: not known. A read error may produce the germline difference seen at one junction end.

The sequences come from peripheral blood mononuclear cells (PBMCs), collected at new diagnosis, from a patient treated with antithyroid drugs. The chain carries TRBV7-6 and TRBJ1-1, with TRBD1 matching 7 bases. This TCR came from a female donor with Graves disease. The CDR3 reads CASSVAGGRKTEAFF. The CDR3 DNA reads as TGTGCCAGCAGCGTAGCAGGGGGAAGAAAGACTGAAGCTTTCTTT.